This T cell receptor beta chain was obtained from a study of Ad26.COV2.S vaccination and SARS-CoV-2 variants. As to treatment: roughly 20 received Ad26.COV2.S at low or high dose, single or two shots; about 5 received placebo; per-sample allocation not given. Repertoires come from day 63 after the first vaccine or placebo injection. Study-wide findings and caveats: In vaccinated individuals, spike-specific CD8+ and CD4+ T cell responses reportedly displayed substantial breadth. Responses of T cells in total may have been underestimated by the TCR breadth and depth analyses.

About this clone: Its antigen is unidentified.

V lost 5 bases, J lost 4 bases, and 8 bases lay in between. There are 13 residues in the CDR3. Germline-derived CDR1 and CDR2 are MDHEN and SYDVKM. Libraries were prepared by immunoSEQ multiplex PCR; TCRdb keeps only in-frame clonotypes and omits some of them. This sample yields roughly 300,000 clones, of which around 89% are seen a single time; approximately 4.5% belongs to the top ten. The chain has TRBV28 and TRBJ1-4; D call uncertain. This TCR was sampled from a person aged 18 to 65 who received the Ad26.COV2.S COVID-19 vaccine or a placebo. Specimen: peripheral blood, collected in a trial of Ad26.COV2.S vaccine versus placebo. The CDR3 region has the DNA TGTGCCAGCAGTCGTGTATATAATGAAAAACTGTTTTTT. Its translation is CASSRVYNEKLFF.